Described below is a single T cell receptor beta chain sequence and its context. This sample is drawn from a study of blood T cell repertoires in COVID-19. Trimming took 10 bases from V and 6 from J; bases not matched to a gene: 14. The CDR3 length is 14 residues. Per germline, CDR1 SEHNR and CDR2 FQNEAQ (reference sequence). Clones were read by immunoSEQ multiplex PCR, and TCRdb kept only the in-frame ones, dropping some. The repertoire holds more than 350,000 clones, with around 87% as singletons. Two consecutive negative NP/OP PCR tests, clearance, or resolved symptoms defined Cohort 3 recovery. The origin of this receptor is a man aged 18 to 29 who had recovered from COVID-19. V gene TRBV7-9 combines with J gene TRBJ1-2; 7 bases match TRBD1. The source material was PBMCs or T cells enriched from blood (not recorded which). The CDR3 is CATKFMTGNNGYTF. CDR3 DNA: TGTGCCACCAAATTTATGACAGGGAACAATGGCTACACCTTC.